A selection of T cell receptor beta chains follows, all from one sample in a study of T cell repertoires in cytomegalovirus infection. TCRdb processed the reads anew with MiXCR; each CDR3 protein has one entry. The sample includes around 240,000 distinct CDR3 sequences, 22% of them seen just once. The sequencing sample was made of CD8+ T cells from PBMCs. The receptors stem from a human donor in good health (CMV status not recorded). Some clones in this sample may be carry-over from other donors' samples. Both conserved end residues are part of each CDR3. D genes are given only for firm matches. Clone size is given for some rows only: seen once, a few or many times, or a class if the clone is expanded.

size	V	D	J	DNA	CDR3
few	TRBV19	-	TRBJ2-1	TGTGCCAGTAGTCACGGTGAGCAGTTCTTC	CASSHGEQFF
many	TRBV7-9	TRBD1	TRBJ1-1	TGTGCCAGCAGCACCTCGGACAGGGTTAGGGACACTGAAGCTTTCTTT	CASSTSDRVRDTEAFF
-	TRBV4-1	-	TRBJ1-1	TGCGCCAGCAGCCAAGAACAAGGGGACCGGAGGGCTTTCTTT	CASSQEQGDRRAFF
-	TRBV5-6	TRBD1	TRBJ1-6	TGTGCCAGCAGCCCCGGGACAGCGAGTGGTTCACCCCTCCACTTT	CASSPGTASGSPLHF
many	TRBV7-2	-	TRBJ2-5	TGTGCCAGCAGCATTAGGGGGGGGGCGAGACAAGAGACCCAGTACTTC	CASSIRGGARQETQYF
-	TRBV7-2	-	TRBJ1-1	TGTGCCAGCAGCTTAGGCCCTGGTGGTGAAGCTTTCTTT	CASSLGPGGEAFF
-	TRBV29-1	TRBD2	TRBJ2-7	TGCAGCGTTATCCTAGCGGGGGATTACGAGCAGTACTTC	CSVILAGDYEQYF
-	TRBV14	-	TRBJ2-2	TGTGCCAGCAGCCAAGTGTACCCCACCGGGGAGCTGTTTTTT	CASSQVYPTGELFF
-	TRBV2	-	TRBJ2-1	TGTGCCAGCAGTGAATTAAGAAGTGAGCAGTTCTTC	CASSELRSEQFF
-	TRBV12-3/TRBV12-4	-	TRBJ1-1	TGTGCCAGCAGTTCCCCAGTAGGGGGACTGAACACTGAAGCTTTCTTT	CASSSPVGGLNTEAFF
-	TRBV20-1	TRBD2	TRBJ2-7	TGCAGTGCTGGGACTAGCGGGACCTACGAGCAGTACTTC	CSAGTSGTYEQYF
many	TRBV6-1	-	TRBJ2-1	TGTGCCAGCAGTTTTTTAAGTGAGCAGTTCTTC	CASSFLSEQFF
-	TRBV4-2	-	TRBJ2-7	TGTGCCAGCAGCCAAGATAGGCCAGACTACGAGCAGTACTTC	CASSQDRPDYEQYF
few	TRBV28	-	TRBJ1-6	TGTGCCAGCAGCCTTAACCACGCACCCCTCCACTTT	CASSLNHAPLHF
many	TRBV7-3	TRBD2	TRBJ2-3	TGTGCCAGCAGCGGAAGGCATGGCAGCGGGGGAACAGATACGCAGTATTTT	CASSGRHGSGGTDTQYF
many	TRBV12-3/TRBV12-4	-	TRBJ2-7	TGTGCCAGCAGTTTCGCCCAGACCTACGAGCAGTACTTC	CASSFAQTYEQYF
few	TRBV5-6	TRBD1	TRBJ2-2	TGTGCCAGCAGCCCCGGGACAGGCCTTACCGGGGAGCTGTTTTTT	CASSPGTGLTGELFF
-	TRBV11-2	-	TRBJ1-1	TGTGCCAGCAGCTCCTTAACGTCCATGAACACTGAAGCTTTCTTT	CASSSLTSMNTEAFF
many	TRBV7-6	-	TRBJ1-3	TGTGCCAGCAAACAGGGAGGAGCTGGAAACACCATATATTTT	CASKQGGAGNTIYF
-	TRBV28	TRBD1	TRBJ1-2	TGTGCCAGCAGTTACAGGGGGCCGCTTGACTATGGCTACACCTTC	CASSYRGPLDYGYTF
many	TRBV2	-	TRBJ2-7	TGTGCCAGCAGTGAGGAACTTATAGCCTCCTACGAGCAGTACTTC	CASSEELIASYEQYF
-	TRBV7-6	TRBD2	TRBJ2-3	TGTGCCAGCAGACCGGGACTAGCGGACCCCACAGATACGCAGTATTTT	CASRPGLADPTDTQYF
-	TRBV29-1	-	TRBJ1-1	TGCAGCGTTGAAGATGGCGGCACTGAAGCTTTCTTT	CSVEDGGTEAFF
-	TRBV7-9	TRBD2	TRBJ2-3	TGTGCCAGCAGACCAGGACTAGCCGCAGATACGCAGTATTTT	CASRPGLAADTQYF
medium-sized	TRBV7-2	-	TRBJ1-1	TGTGCCAGCAGGCCCGGGTCTGGGGAAGCTTTCTTT	CASRPGSGEAFF
few	TRBV27	-	TRBJ1-2	TGTGCCAGCAGTTTGTCCAATGGGAACTATGGCTACACCTTC	CASSLSNGNYGYTF
many	TRBV7-2	-	TRBJ2-6	TGTGCCAGCAGCTTAGTCAGCTCTGGGGCCAACGTCCTGACTTTC	CASSLVSSGANVLTF
many	TRBV12-3/TRBV12-4	-	TRBJ2-1	TGTGCCAGCACCGTGGGACTGACGAATGAGCAGTTCTTC	CASTVGLTNEQFF
few	TRBV7-9	-	TRBJ1-5	TGTGCCAGCAGGGGGGACAAAAATCAGCCCCAGCATTTT	CASRGDKNQPQHF
-	TRBV15	-	TRBJ2-5	TGTGCCACCAGCAGAGATAGGATTTCGGAGACCCAGTACTTC	CATSRDRISETQYF
many	TRBV7-8	-	TRBJ2-3	TGTGCCAGCAGCTTAGTTGGGGGGACAGATACGCAGTATTTT	CASSLVGGTDTQYF
-	TRBV7-9	TRBD1	TRBJ2-1	TGTGCCAGCAGCTTAGGGGGGACAGAACCCTACAATGAGCAGTTCTTC	CASSLGGTEPYNEQFF
-	TRBV2	-	TRBJ2-7	TGTGCCAGCAGTGAAGCCGGACAGTACGAGCAGTACTTC	CASSEAGQYEQYF
few	TRBV20-1	TRBD1	TRBJ1-1	TGCAGTGCTAGAGACCGCCAGGGGGCCACTGAAGCTTTCTTT	CSARDRQGATEAFF
medium-sized	TRBV28	TRBD2	TRBJ2-7	TGTGCCAGCAGTTTCACCACCGGGGAGGGAGCCTACGAGCAGTACTTC	CASSFTTGEGAYEQYF
-	TRBV19	TRBD1	TRBJ1-5	TGTGCCAGTAGTATAGACGGGAGAGGGGGCGGCAATCAGCCCCAGCATTTT	CASSIDGRGGGNQPQHF
many	TRBV7-6	-	TRBJ2-3	TGTGCCAGCAGCTTAGTCTCTGTCCGGGATGGCACAGATACGCAGTATTTT	CASSLVSVRDGTDTQYF
many	TRBV7-8	TRBD1	TRBJ1-2	TGTGCCAGCAGCAAACAGGGGCCCTCCTATGGCTACACCTTC	CASSKQGPSYGYTF
many	TRBV11-1	TRBD2	TRBJ2-5	TGTGCCAGCAGCTACGCCGGGACTAGCTCGAGGACCCAGTACTTC	CASSYAGTSSRTQYF
few	TRBV5-5	-	TRBJ2-5	TGTGCCAGCAGCCCGGGCCTTTCGGTCCAAGAGACCCAGTACTTC	CASSPGLSVQETQYF